One T cell receptor (beta chain) is described in this entry. Its matching antigen is unknown. These data are taken from a study of T cell responses to AZD1222 COVID-19 vaccine. Study outcomes and limitations: Clonal diversity was possibly underestimated, and white British individuals and females predominated among donors. Among vaccine-associated CD4 TCRs, coverage spanned spike, with dominance at 160-218 and 743-854.

The table came from immunoSEQ multiplex PCR; TCRdb's copy has only in-frame clones and leaves some out. The sample gives roughly 84,000 clones, 70% to 90% of which show up once; about 12% is in the top ten. The CDR3 spans 14 residues. Germline V CDR1 and CDR2: ENHRY, SYGVKD. Trimming removed 6 bases from V and 1 base from J, with 11 bases in between. The chain is built from TRBV10-3 and TRBJ2-3, with a tentative D call TRBD1 (6 bases). The sequence came from an adult who received the AZD1222 COVID-19 vaccine. Sample: peripheral blood, taken 28 days after the second AZD1222 dose. This chain's CDR3 is CAISLGQRTDTQYF. The CDR3 region has the DNA TGTGCCATCAGCTTGGGACAACGCACAGATACGCAGTATTTT.